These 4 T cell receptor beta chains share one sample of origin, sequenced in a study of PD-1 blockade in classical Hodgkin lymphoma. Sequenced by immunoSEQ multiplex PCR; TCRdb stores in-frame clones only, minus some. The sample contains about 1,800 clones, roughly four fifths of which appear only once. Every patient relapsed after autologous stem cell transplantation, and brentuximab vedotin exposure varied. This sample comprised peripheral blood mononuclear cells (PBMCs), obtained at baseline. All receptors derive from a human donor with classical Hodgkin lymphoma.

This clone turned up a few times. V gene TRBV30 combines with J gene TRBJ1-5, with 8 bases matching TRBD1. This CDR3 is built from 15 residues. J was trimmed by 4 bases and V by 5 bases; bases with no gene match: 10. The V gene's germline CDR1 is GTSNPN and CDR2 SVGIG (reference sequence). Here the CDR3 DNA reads TGTGCCTGGGAGAGGGGTGGGACAGGTAATCAGCCCCAGCATTTT. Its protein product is CAWERGGTGNQPQHF.

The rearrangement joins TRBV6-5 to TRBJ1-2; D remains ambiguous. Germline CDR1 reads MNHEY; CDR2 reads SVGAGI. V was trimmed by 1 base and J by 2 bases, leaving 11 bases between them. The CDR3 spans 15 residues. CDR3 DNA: TGTGCCAGCAGTTACTACCAGGAACTCAACTATGGCTACACCTTC. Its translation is CASSYYQELNYGYTF.

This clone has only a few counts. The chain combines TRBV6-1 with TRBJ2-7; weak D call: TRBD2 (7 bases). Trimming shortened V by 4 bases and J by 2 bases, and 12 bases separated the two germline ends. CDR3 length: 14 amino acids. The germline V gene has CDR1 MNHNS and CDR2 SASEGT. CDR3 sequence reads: CASSGLGGPYEQYF. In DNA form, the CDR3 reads TGTGCCAGCAGTGGGCTCGGGGGGCCCTACGAGCAGTACTTC.

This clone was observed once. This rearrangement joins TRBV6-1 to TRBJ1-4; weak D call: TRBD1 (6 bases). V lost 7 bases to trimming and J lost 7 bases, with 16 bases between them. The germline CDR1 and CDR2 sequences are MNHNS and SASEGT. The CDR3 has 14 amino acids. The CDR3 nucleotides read TGTGCCAGCACCGAAGGGACACTTAGTGAAAAACTGTTTTTT. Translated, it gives CASTEGTLSEKLFF.